A selection of T cell receptor beta chains follows, all from one sample in a study of blood T cell repertoires in COVID-19. Only in-frame clones appear in the TCRdb table, and some are missing; sequencing was by immunoSEQ multiplex PCR. This table holds hundreds of thousands of clones, around 90% found once. The sample was peripheral blood. These receptors came from a man aged 18 to 30 with COVID-19, enrolled during active disease. The CDR3 runs from the conserved cysteine through the conserved F or W. The D gene is left open where the match is weak. For some rows the clone size is stated as once, few or many, or as a class when expanded; others skip it.

cdr3_nt cdr3_aa cdr3_length clone_size v_call d_call j_call
TGTGCCAGCAGCCGGGGGACTAGCGGATCCTACGAGCAGTACTTC CASSRGTSGSYEQYF 15 once TRBV7-9 TRBD2 TRBJ2-7
TGTGCCAGCTCACCTCTAGCGTCTAGCACAGATACGCAGTATTTT CASSPLASSTDTQYF 15 . TRBV18 . TRBJ2-3
TGTGCCAGTAAGACACTTACGAACACCGGGGAGCTGTTTTTT CASKTLTNTGELFF 14 . TRBV6-5 . TRBJ2-2
TGTGCCAGCAGTCTATACGACCGGGGAACTGAAGCTTTCTTT CASSLYDRGTEAFF 14 . TRBV6-5 . TRBJ1-1
TGTGGGACTAGCGGGATCAATTACGAGCAGTACTTC CGTSGINYEQYF 12 . TRBV9 TRBD2 TRBJ2-7
TGCGCCAGCAGCTTGATAGGAGCCCATGAAAAACTGTTTTTT CASSLIGAHEKLFF 14 . TRBV5-1 . TRBJ1-4
TGCGCCAGCAGCCAACCCCCAGGGCAGGGAAGTTCTGGGGCCAACGTCCTGACTTTC CASSQPPGQGSSGANVLTF 19 . TRBV4-1 . TRBJ2-6
TGTGCCAGTAGTACCCCATGGGACAGGCGTTATGGCTACACCTTC CASSTPWDRRYGYTF 15 . TRBV19 TRBD1 TRBJ1-2
TGTGCCAGTAGTCCTGCCGGGACAGCCTCCTACGAGCAGTACTTC CASSPAGTASYEQYF 15 once TRBV19 TRBD1 TRBJ2-7
TGTGCCAGCAGCCGCGGACAGGGGTCTAATTCACCCCTCCACTTT CASSRGQGSNSPLHF 15 . TRBV14 TRBD1 TRBJ1-6
TGTGCCAGCACCACCGGGCGGGAAGAGACCCAGTACTTC CASTTGREETQYF 13 . TRBV5-6 . TRBJ2-5
TGTGCCAGCAGTGATGTGGGACAGGGGGCTTACGAGCAGTACTTC CASSDVGQGAYEQYF 15 few TRBV6-1 TRBD1 TRBJ2-7
TGTGCCAGCAGCGCATGGGGGCGGGCCGAGCAGTACTTC CASSAWGRAEQYF 13 . TRBV11-2 . TRBJ2-7
TGTGCCAGCAGCGACGACTCCGGGGATTATAATTCACCCCTCCACTTT CASSDDSGDYNSPLHF 16 . TRBV3-1/TRBV3-2 . TRBJ1-6